This T cell receptor beta chain was recorded in a study of T cell responses to AZD1222 COVID-19 vaccine (dated by TCRdb to about 2021). Background on the whole study: TCR sequencing covered more than 230 trial participants: roughly 200 given two doses of AZD1222 and 26 given two doses of MenACWY control vaccine. Trial participants were enrolled by age into 18-55, 56-69 and 70-plus year subgroups, with about 150, 27 and 61 TCR-sequenced participants respectively.

In the case of this clone: Its antigen target is currently unknown. Base qualities were left out, and no much larger clone turns up one base away.

The paper's findings and limits, for the study overall: Because no samples from the day 14 peak response were available, repertoires could be characterized only after the peak T cell response. Most participants were white British and females outnumbered males, and the authors suggested that clonal diversity may have been underestimated. The whole spike protein was spanned by vaccine-associated CD4 TCRs, and dominant responses were seen in regions 160-218 and 743-854. Reportedly, almost half of the unique spike-specific TCRs recognized epitopes lying outside the regions that are mutated in the B.1.351 and B.1.1.7 variants. Conclusions about previously exposed vaccinees are limited because only a handful of AZD1222 recipients were SARS-CoV-2 seropositive at baseline. In the small 56-69-year group, the increase in depth fell short of significance, most likely because of low power. Spike-specific TCR breadth and depth rose significantly after two AZD1222 doses compared with day 0 and with MenACWY recipients.

The CDR3 regions of human TCRbeta chains were analyzed by immunosequencing. The study's processing was this. TCRs in the repertoires were compared against a reference library of SARS-CoV-2-specific TCRs that had been generated with the MIRA antigen-specificity platform. Breadth meant the fraction of unique TCRs that were SARS-CoV-2-associated, whereas depth meant the fraction of total T cells that were SARS-CoV-2-associated. Using the MIRA data, each spike-specific TCR was assigned both to the spike region to which the TCR was reactive and to a CD4 or CD8 class. Log10-transformed breadth and depth values were compared by one-way ANOVA with Sidak's multiple comparisons tests. TCRdb holds this immuneACCESS table with in-frame rearrangements only. Some clones are missing; in checked studies, unresolved V genes explain under half, and the rest has no known cause. That table supplies the V and J calls and clone size; D and trimming were determined from the DNA. The sample table contains more than 150,000 clones; only one count was recorded for 85% to 95% of them. 1.6% of the sample belongs to the ten largest clones.

The CDR3, cysteine through phenylalanine, is 15 amino acids long. Solely the CDR3 DNA is kept, with 45 bases framed from the first base. V is cut by 3 bases and J by 12 bases, and the space between the germline ends is 22 bases. CDR1 and CDR2 (SGDLS, YYNGEE) derive from the germline V gene. The label giving this sample's time point can be read as: about 28 days (+/-7) after the second vaccine dose. Because spike-specific TCR depth and breadth did not differ between the two schedules, AZD1222 recipients who got a second dose at roughly 4 weeks were pooled with those who got a second dose at roughly 12 weeks. Vaccinee samples were obtained from the UK trials COV001 and COV002, which included a single-blind randomized controlled phase 2/3 trial of AZD1222 (ChAdOx1 nCoV-19) in healthy adults. For TCRbeta chain sequencing, PBMC samples were collected from trial participants at day 0 and at day 28 after the second dose.

Specimen: peripheral blood, collected 28 days after the second AZD1222 dose. The rearranged segments are TRBV9 and TRBJ2-1; tentative D gene TRBD2, with 5 bases matching. This clonotype was sampled from an adult who received the AZD1222 COVID-19 vaccine. The CDR3 amino acid sequence is: CASSASSGAGGGQFF. The nucleotide sequence reads TGTGCCAGCAGCGCTTCGAGTGGCGCGGGCGGTGGGCAGTTCTTC. Here the CDR3 is joined to the reference TRBV9 and TRBJ2-1 genes, and the full variable domain is: DSGVTQTPKHLITATGQRVTLRCSPRSGDLSVYWYQQSLDQGLQFLIQYYNGEERAKGNILERFSAQQFPDLHSELNLSSLELGDSALYFCASSASSGAGGGQFFGPGTRLTVL.